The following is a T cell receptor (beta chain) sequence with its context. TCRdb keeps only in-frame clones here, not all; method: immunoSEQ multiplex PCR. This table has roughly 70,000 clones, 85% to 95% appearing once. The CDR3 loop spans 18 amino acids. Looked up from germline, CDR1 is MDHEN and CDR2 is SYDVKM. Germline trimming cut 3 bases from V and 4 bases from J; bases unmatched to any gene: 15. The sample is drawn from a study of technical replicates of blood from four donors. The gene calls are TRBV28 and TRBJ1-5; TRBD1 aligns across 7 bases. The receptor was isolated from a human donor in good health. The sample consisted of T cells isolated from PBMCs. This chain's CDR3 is CASSFLPLGQEINQPQHF. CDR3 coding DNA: TGTGCCAGCAGTTTCTTACCGCTCGGACAGGAGATAAATCAGCCCCAGCATTTT.